These 5 T cell receptor beta chains share one sample of origin, sequenced in a study of blood T cells in healthy people across ages. Primed by a sample-barcoded 5' primer and a J-beta primer mix, a second PCR proceeded for 7 to 11 cycles. TCRdb reprocessed the 5' RACE reads via MiXCR and lists one record per CDR3 protein. There are hundreds of thousands of distinct CDR3 sequences in the sample; about half occur only once, and roughly 34% lies in the top ten. Sequencing was performed on blood. The receptor source for this set is a woman in her sixties or seventies in good health.

The rearrangement joins TRBV29-1 to TRBJ1-2; D remains unclear. Per germline, CDR1 SQVTM and CDR2 ANQGSEA. V was pared by 2 bases and J by 7 bases, with 11 bases between. CDR3 length equals 12 residues. The CDR3 DNA sequence: TGCAGCGTTGAAAGGGCCACCGGTGGCTACACCTTC. Translation gives CSVERATGGYTF.

The J gene is TRBJ2-5, the V gene TRBV2, with a weak D call TRBD1 (6 bases). CDR1 SNHLY and CDR2 FYNNEI come from the germline V gene. The germline V and J ends were trimmed by 7 bases and 2 bases, with 14 bases remaining between them. There are 14 residues in the CDR3. CDR3 region: CASTQQGTQETQYF. In DNA, the CDR3 is TGTGCCAGCACACAACAGGGCACTCAAGAGACCCAGTACTTC.

The chain employs TRBV28 and TRBJ2-5, with D possibly TRBD2 on 6 matching bases. Germline V gene lookup returns CDR1 MDHEN and CDR2 SYDVKM. CDR3 length: 15 residues. The V end lost 6 bases, the J end lost 5 bases, and 19 bases lay between the germline ends. The CDR3 spells CASSSWEAVGETQYF. DNA of the CDR3: TGTGCCAGCAGCTCCTGGGAGGCGGTTGGCGAGACCCAGTACTTC.

This chain connects TRBV20-1 to TRBJ2-4; TRBD2 aligns across 10 bases. The end of the DNA is better explained by TRBJ2-7, so the J call may be wrong. Per the germline V gene, CDR1 is DFQATT and CDR2 is SNEGSKA (reference sequence). CDR3 length: 16 amino acids. CDR3 DNA sequence: TGCAGTGCTGCCGGGGTAGCGGGAGGACCCTCCTACGAGCAGTACTTC. Protein product: CSAAGVAGGPSYEQYF.

The rearrangement links TRBV20-1 to TRBJ2-3; maybe TRBD1 (6 bases). Between the trimmed V and J ends, which lost 4 bases and 3 bases, there was a span of 14 bases. The CDR3 runs to 14 residues. Germline values: CDR1 DFQATT, CDR2 SNEGSKA (reference sequence). The chain's CDR3 is CSAKRQVGTDTQYF. The CDR3 DNA is TGCAGTGCTAAAAGACAGGTTGGAACAGATACGCAGTATTTT.